This T cell receptor beta chain was identified in a study of T cell changes during pregnancy in multiple sclerosis. The repertoire was sequenced with immunoSEQ multiplex PCR; TCRdb's copy has only in-frame clones and lacks some. The table lists some 64,000 clones, about 90% of them singletons. With V trimmed by 8 bases and J by 7 bases, 8 bases remained unmatched. CDR1 LNHDA and CDR2 SQIVND come from the germline V gene (reference sequence). CDR3 length equals 13 residues. This specimen was peripheral blood, taken in the first trimester of pregnancy. This TCR was recovered from a female donor with multiple sclerosis, enrolled in a pregnancy study. The genes are TRBV19 and TRBJ2-5; 9 positions match TRBD1. The DNA for the CDR3 is TGTGCCAGTTCCCGGGACAGGGAGGTGACCCAGTACTTC. The encoded protein is CASSRDREVTQYF.